This T cell receptor (beta chain) comes out of a study of T cells in Graves' hyperthyroidism and ophthalmopathy. Overall study context: At initial diagnosis, before any treatment had begun, peripheral blood was obtained.

TCR beta CDR3 regions were amplified from RNA transcripts. Using the HTBI primer set, a first-round RT-PCR was run on the TCR CDR3. TCRdb redid the calling of the multiplex PCR reads with MiXCR, one entry per CDR3 protein. The sample lists fewer than 350,000 distinct CDR3 sequences, 15% seen once, with around 31% in the top ten. The diagnostic basis comprised clinical symptoms, serum thyroxine and TRAb, thyroid ultrasound and orbital computed tomography. This clonotype was found a few times. Its antigen is undetermined. Broader study findings: Blood also carried most thyroid clonotypes expanded above 0.001. A 13 V-J signature model discriminated ophthalmopathy versus stable hyperthyroidism.

CDR1 is SGDLS and CDR2 is YYNGEE in the germline V gene. V gave up 3 bases and J gave up 1 base, with 13 bases separating them. The CDR3 is 16 residues long. Sample: blood. The rearrangement uses TRBV9 and TRBJ2-2; the D gene is possibly TRBD2 (6 bases). The origin of this receptor is a woman between 45 and 60 years old with Graves' hyperthyroidism that later progressed to Graves' ophthalmopathy. In nucleotides, the CDR3 is TGTGCCAGCAGCGCCCGCCCGGGGGAGAACACCGGGGAGCTGTTTTTT. The encoded protein is CASSARPGENTGELFF.